This entry is about one TCR beta chain. This specimen comes from a study of blood T cell repertoires in COVID-19. Study information: Acute and convalescent COVID-19 specimens originated in the United States, Italy and Spain. From T cells, B-cell-depleted T cells, or PBMCs came the material, which was cDNA or gDNA.

Germline V gene lookup returns CDR1 SGHAT and CDR2 FQNNGV. CDR3 size: 15 residues. Trimming removed 0 bases from V and 1 base from J; junction bases left unmatched: 3. The authors' processing: Reference gene primer amplification yielded estimated nucleated cell counts. Produced via immunoSEQ multiplex PCR; TCRdb's table is partial and in-frame only. That table furnishes V, J and clone size, whereas the DNA furnished D and trimming. The table lists over 70,000 clones, 75% to 90% of them singletons. Sequenced sample: peripheral blood. The chain combines TRBV11-2 with TRBJ2-7, with 7 bases fitting TRBD2. The receptor comes from a human donor in a cohort sampled during active COVID-19. CDR3 bases: TGTGCCAGCAGCTTAGACGCGGGACTATCCTACGAGCAGTACTTC. It is translated as CASSLDAGLSYEQYF.